This T cell receptor (beta chain) derives from a study of shared clonotypes between healthy human individuals. Study conclusions and caveats: Naive subsets generally exceeded memory subsets in estimated richness.

Each cell subset's genomic DNA was divided evenly among several immunoSEQ plates. Sequencing was performed with immunoSEQ multiplex PCR; in TCRdb, only in-frame clones are kept and a portion is missing. The table includes more than 2,000,000 clones, more than 80% detected once. This CDR3 region has 16 residues. The germline CDR1 and CDR2 sequences are SGHVS and FQNEAQ. Trimming took 5 bases from V and 1 from J, leaving 15 bases between them. On this clone: The antigen is unknown.

The sequence derives from a man aged 18 to 30 in good health. The chain couples TRBV7-8 to TRBJ2-4, with D perhaps TRBD2 (5 bases). Sequences were obtained from naive CD4+ T cells sorted from blood. Documented subset: CD45RA+ positively selected. CDR3 in DNA: TGTGCCAGCAGCCCGGGAAGCCCCCTTGCCAAAAACATTCAGTACTTC. Its translation: CASSPGSPLAKNIQYF.